This entry describes one TCR beta chain. What it binds is unknown. Different DNA sequences within this sample yield the same CDR3. The V gene lost 3 bases and the J gene lost 0 bases, with 12 bases spanning the gap. The CDR3 loop spans 15 amino acids. Germline V gene lookup returns CDR1 ENHRY and CDR2 SYGVKD. Assay used: immunoSEQ multiplex PCR; TCRdb lists only in-frame clones, some missing. In the table there are roughly 2.1 million clones, just over 90% of which are singletons. The sample belongs to a study of shared clonotypes between healthy human individuals. Naive CD8 cells, CD45RO-negative and positively selected for CCR7, excluded terminally differentiated effector memory CD45RA+ cells. Overall study findings and caveats: There were few donors, and this limited the genetic and exposure-history diversity represented.

The chain is built from TRBV10-3 and TRBJ2-7; D is perhaps TRBD1 or TRBD2 (5 bases each). The sample comprised naive CD8+ T cells from PBMCs. This TCR came from a man younger than 35 in good health. Some clones in this sample may be carry-over from other donors' samples. The CDR3, as DNA: TGTGCCATCAGTGACGGGACGGAGAGCTCCTACGAGCAGTACTTC. Its translation is CAISDGTESSYEQYF.